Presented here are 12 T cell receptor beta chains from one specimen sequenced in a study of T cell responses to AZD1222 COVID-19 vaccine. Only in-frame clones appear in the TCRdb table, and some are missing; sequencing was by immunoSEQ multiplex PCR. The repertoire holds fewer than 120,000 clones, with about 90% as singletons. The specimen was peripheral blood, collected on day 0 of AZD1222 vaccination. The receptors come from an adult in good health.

The CDR3 region is CASSEGQGALGHTEAFF. The CDR3 DNA reads TGTGCCAGCAGTGAGGGACAGGGGGCTCTTGGGCACACTGAAGCTTTCTTT. V is TRBV6-4 and J is TRBJ1-1; 12 bases map to TRBD1. This CDR3 has 17 amino acids. The junction had 8 bases not matched to a gene; V was cut back by 3 bases and J by 3 bases. In germline, CDR1 is MRHNA, CDR2 SNTAGT.

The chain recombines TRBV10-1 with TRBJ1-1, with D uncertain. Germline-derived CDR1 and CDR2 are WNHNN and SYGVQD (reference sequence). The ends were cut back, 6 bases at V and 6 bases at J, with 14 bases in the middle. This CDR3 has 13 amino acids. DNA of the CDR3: TGCGCCAGCAGCCGAGGACCCTCCGCTGAAGCTTTCTTT. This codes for CASSRGPSAEAFF.

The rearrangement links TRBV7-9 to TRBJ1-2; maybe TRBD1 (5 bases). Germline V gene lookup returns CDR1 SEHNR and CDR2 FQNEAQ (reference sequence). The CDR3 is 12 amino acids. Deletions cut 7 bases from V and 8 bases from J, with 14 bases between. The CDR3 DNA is TGTGCCAGCACAGGGTTCCCCCCGGGCTACACCTTC. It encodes CASTGFPPGYTF.

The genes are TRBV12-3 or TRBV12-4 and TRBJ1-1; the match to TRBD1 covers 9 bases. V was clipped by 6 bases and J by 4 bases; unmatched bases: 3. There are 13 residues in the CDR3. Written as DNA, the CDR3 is TGTGCCAGCAGCTGGGACAGGGCCACTGAAGCTTTCTTT. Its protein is CASSWDRATEAFF.

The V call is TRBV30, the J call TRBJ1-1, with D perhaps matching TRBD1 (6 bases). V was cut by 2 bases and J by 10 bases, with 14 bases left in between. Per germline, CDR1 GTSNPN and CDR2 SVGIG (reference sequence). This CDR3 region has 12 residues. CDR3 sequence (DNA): TGTGCCTGGAGTAAGGGGGGGGCTCGAGCTTTCTTT. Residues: CAWSKGGARAFF.

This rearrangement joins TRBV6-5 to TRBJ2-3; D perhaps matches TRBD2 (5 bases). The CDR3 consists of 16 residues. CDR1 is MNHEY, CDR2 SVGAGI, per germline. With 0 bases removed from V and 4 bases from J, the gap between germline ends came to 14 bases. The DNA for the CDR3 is TGTGCCAGCAGTTACTCGGGAGCGTTTACGGCAGATACGCAGTATTTT. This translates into CASSYSGAFTADTQYF.

The CDR3 protein is CASSSSSGTGDQETQYF. DNA for the CDR3: TGTGCCAGCAGCTCCTCCTCCGGGACAGGTGACCAAGAGACCCAGTACTTC. The chain recombines TRBV7-2 with TRBJ2-5; 8 bases are shared with TRBD1. The CDR3 totals 17 residues. V dropped 4 bases and J dropped 0; count of bases not matched to a gene: 10. The V gene's germline CDR1 is SGHTA and CDR2 FQGNSA. Full variable domain (outside the CDR3, taken from reference TRBV7-2 and TRBJ2-5): GAGVSQSPSNKVTEKGKDVELRCDPISGHTALYWYRQSLGQGLEFLIYFQGNSAPDKSGLPSDRFSAERTGGSVSTLTIQRTQQEDSAVYLCASSSSSGTGDQETQYFGPGTRLLVL.

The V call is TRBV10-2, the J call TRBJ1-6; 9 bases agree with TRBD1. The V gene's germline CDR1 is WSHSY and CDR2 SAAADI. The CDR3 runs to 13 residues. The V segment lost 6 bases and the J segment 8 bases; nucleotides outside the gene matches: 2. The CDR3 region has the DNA TGCGCCAGCAGGGGACAGGGTGATTCACCCCTCCACTTT. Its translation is CASRGQGDSPLHF.

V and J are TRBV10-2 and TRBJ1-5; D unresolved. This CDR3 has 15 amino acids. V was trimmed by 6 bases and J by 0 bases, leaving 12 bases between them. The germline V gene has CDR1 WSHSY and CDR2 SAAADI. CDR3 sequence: CASSTGLYSNQPQHF. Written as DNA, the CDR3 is TGCGCCAGCAGCACCGGACTTTATAGCAATCAGCCCCAGCATTTT.

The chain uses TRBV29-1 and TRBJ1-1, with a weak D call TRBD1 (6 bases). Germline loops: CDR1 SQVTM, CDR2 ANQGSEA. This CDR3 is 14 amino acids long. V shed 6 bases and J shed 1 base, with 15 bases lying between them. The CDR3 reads CSVAPGQTNTEAFF. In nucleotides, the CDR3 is TGCAGCGTCGCCCCTGGACAGACGAACACTGAAGCTTTCTTT.

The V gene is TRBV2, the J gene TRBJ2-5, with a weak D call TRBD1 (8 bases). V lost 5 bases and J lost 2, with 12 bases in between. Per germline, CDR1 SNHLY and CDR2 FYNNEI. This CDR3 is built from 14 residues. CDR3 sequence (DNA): TGTGCCAGCAGTCTACAGGGGGGGCAAGAGACCCAGTACTTC. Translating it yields CASSLQGGQETQYF.

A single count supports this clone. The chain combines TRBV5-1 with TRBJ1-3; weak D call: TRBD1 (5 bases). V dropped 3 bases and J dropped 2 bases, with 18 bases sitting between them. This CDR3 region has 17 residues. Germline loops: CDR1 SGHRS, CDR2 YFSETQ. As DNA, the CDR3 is TGCGCCAGCAGCTCGCTTGGGGCAGAGAAAGCTGGAAACACCATATATTTT. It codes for CASSSLGAEKAGNTIYF.